What follows describes a single T cell receptor beta chain. Its specificity is not known. This record comes from a study of post-analysis software for immune sequencing data. Findings and limits, study-wide: Strong co-clustering by F measure was evident for samples that had been prepared in the same batch. Normalized Chao1 diversity in multiple sclerosis patients fell significantly below that of controls. In patients, five or six TRBV segments were more frequent than in controls, with TRBV5-6, TRBV5-1 and TRBV20-1 among them.

The CDR3 loop spans 15 amino acids. Germline V gene lookup returns CDR1 SGHRS and CDR2 YFSETQ. Trimming at V came to 7 bases and at J to 2 bases, leaving 8 bases not matched to a gene. TCR beta cDNA libraries included unique molecular identifiers. TCRdb fed the PCR reads into MiXCR, producing one record per CDR3 protein. In the table there are 750,000 to 900,000 distinct CDR3 sequences, under 60% of which are singletons. The gene calls are TRBV5-1 and TRBJ2-3; 9 nucleotides align to TRBD2. The TCR was taken from a girl aged 5-17 years with multiple sclerosis. Sequencing was performed on blood. The CDR3 protein is CASQRGLAVTDTQYF. The CDR3 DNA sequence: TGCGCCAGCCAAAGGGGACTAGCAGTCACAGATACGCAGTATTTT. Filled out from reference TRBV5-1 and TRBJ2-3, the complete variable domain reads KAGVTQTPRYLIKTRGQQVTLSCSPISGHRSVSWYQQTPGQGLQFLFEYFSETQRNKGNFPGRFSGRQFSNSRSEMNVSTLELGDSALYLCASQRGLAVTDTQYFGPGTRLTVL.